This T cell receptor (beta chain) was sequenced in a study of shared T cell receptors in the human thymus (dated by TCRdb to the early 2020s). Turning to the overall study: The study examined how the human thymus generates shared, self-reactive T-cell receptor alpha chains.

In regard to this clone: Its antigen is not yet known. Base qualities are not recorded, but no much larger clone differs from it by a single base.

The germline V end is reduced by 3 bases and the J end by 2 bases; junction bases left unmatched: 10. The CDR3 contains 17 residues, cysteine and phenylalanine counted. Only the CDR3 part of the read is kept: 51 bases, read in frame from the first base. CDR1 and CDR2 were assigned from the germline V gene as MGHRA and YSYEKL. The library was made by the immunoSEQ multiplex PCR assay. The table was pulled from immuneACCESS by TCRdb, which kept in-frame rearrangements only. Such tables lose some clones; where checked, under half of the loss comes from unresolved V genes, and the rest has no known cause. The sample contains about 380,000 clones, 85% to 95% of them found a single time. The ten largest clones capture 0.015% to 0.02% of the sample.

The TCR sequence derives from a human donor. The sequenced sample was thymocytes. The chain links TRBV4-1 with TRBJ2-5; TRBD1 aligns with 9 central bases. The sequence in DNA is TGCGCCAGCAGCCATCCGAGGACAGGGGACCAACAAGAGACCCAGTACTTC. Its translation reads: CASSHPRTGDQQETQYF.